This T cell receptor beta chain was retrieved from a study of beta chain features in type 1 diabetes. Study findings and constraints: All four CD4+ subsets of Type 1 diabetes patients contained TCRB CDR3s that were moderately but significantly shorter. Patients showed naive, central memory and Treg TCRB repertoires that appeared more similar than those of healthy donors. The study found fewer insertions and more deletions at VDJ junctions in type 1 diabetes patients.

Germline loops: CDR1 MDHEN, CDR2 SYDVKM. The CDR3 has 12 residues. Trimming stripped 4 bases from V and 3 bases from J, with 7 bases between. With respect to this clone: Its antigen is unidentified.

Every participating donor gave one draw, a heparinised blood sample averaging about 120 mL. The authors sorted CD4+ naive, central memory, regulatory and stem cell-like memory cells via CD45RO/CCR7/CD25/CD127/CD95/CD27. The study reverse transcribed the entire isolated RNA, so it sequenced expressed TCRB transcripts. The data were produced by immunoSEQ multiplex PCR, yet TCRdb's version contains in-frame clones alone and is incomplete. The sample includes 350,000 to 400,000 clones, around 13% of them seen just once. This sequence originates from a woman between 18 and 29 years old with type 1 diabetes. The specimen was naive CD4+ T cells from blood. The chain recombines TRBV28 with TRBJ2-7; the D is unclear. The CDR3 nucleotides read TGTGCCAGCAGTTATCTTAGCTACGAGCAGTACTTC. Translating it yields CASSYLSYEQYF.